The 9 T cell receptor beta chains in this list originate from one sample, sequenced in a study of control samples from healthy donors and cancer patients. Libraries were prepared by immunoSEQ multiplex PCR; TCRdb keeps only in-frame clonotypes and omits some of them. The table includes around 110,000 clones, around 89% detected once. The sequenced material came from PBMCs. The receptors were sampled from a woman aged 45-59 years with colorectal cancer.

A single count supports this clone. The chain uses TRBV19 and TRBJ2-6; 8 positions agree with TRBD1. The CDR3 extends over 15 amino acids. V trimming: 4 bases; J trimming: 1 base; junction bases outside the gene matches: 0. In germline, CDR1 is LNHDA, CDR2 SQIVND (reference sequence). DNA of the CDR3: TGTGCCAGTAGTAGGACAGGGTCTGGGGCCAACGTCCTGACTTTC. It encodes CASSRTGSGANVLTF.

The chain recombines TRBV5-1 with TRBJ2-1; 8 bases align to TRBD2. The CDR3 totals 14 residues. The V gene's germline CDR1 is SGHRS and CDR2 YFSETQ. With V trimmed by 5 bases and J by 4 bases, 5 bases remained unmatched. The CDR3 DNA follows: TGCGCCAGCAGTTTAGCGGGGCAGTACAATGAGCAGTTCTTC. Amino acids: CASSLAGQYNEQFF.

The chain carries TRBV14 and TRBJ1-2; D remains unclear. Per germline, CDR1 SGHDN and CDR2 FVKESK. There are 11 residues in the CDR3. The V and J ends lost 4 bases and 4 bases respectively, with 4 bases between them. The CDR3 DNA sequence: TGTGCCAGCAGCCGGGGCTATGGCTACACCTTC. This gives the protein CASSRGYGYTF.

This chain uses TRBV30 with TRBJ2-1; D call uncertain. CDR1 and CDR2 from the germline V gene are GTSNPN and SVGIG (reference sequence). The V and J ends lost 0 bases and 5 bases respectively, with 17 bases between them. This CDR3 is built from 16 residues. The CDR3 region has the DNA TGTGCCTGGAGTGTAAGACCCCCCAGATCTGACAATGAGCAGTTCTTC. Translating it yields CAWSVRPPRSDNEQFF.

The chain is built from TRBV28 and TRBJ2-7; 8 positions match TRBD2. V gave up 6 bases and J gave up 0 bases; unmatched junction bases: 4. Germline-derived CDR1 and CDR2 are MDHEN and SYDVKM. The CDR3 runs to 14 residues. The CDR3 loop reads CASRGLVFSYEQYF. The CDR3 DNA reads TGTGCCAGCAGGGGACTAGTTTTCTCCTACGAGCAGTACTTC.

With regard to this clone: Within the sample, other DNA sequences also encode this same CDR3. Here the CDR3 DNA reads TGTGCCAGCAGCTCCGACAGGGTGCCAGGAAACACCATATATTTT. It encodes CASSSDRVPGNTIYF. The V and J genes are TRBV5-8 and TRBJ1-3; 7 nucleotides align to TRBD1. Looked up from germline, CDR1 is SGHTS and CDR2 is YDEGEE. CDR3 length equals 15 residues. V was pared by 3 bases and J by 4 bases, with 7 bases of the junction left unmatched.

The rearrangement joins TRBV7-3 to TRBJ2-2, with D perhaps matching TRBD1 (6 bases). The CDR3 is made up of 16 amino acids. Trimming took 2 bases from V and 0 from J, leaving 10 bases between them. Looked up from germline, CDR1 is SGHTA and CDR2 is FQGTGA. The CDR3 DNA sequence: TGTGCCAGCAGCTTATTCGGACAGACGAACACCGGGGAGCTGTTTTTT. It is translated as CASSLFGQTNTGELFF. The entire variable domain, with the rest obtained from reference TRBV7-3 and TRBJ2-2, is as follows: GAGVSQTPSNKVTEKGKYVELRCDPISGHTALYWYRQSLGQGPEFLIYFQGTGAADDSGLPNDRFFAVRPEGSVSTLKIQRTERGDSAVYLCASSLFGQTNTGELFFGEGSRLTVL.

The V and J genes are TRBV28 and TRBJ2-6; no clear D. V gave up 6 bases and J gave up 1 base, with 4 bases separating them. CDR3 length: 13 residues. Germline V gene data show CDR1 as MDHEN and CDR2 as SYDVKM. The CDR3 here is CASSPSGANVLTF. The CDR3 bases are TGTGCCAGCAGCCCTTCTGGGGCCAACGTCCTGACTTTC.

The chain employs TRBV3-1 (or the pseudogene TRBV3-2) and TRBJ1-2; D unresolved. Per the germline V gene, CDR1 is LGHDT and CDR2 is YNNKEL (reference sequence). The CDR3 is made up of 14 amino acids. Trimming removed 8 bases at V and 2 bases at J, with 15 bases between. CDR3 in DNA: TGTGCCAGCTCATCGGTAGTAGAAAACTATGGCTACACCTTC. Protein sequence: CASSSVVENYGYTF.